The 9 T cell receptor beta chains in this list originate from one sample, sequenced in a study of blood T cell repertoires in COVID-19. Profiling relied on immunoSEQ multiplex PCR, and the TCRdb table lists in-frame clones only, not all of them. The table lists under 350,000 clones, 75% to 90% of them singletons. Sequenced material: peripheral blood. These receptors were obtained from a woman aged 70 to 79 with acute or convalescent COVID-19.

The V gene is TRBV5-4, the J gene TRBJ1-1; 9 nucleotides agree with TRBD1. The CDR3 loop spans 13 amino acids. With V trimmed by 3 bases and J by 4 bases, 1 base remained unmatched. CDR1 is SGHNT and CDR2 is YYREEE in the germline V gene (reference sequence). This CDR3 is CASSSGQGTEAFF. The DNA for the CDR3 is TGTGCCAGCAGCTCGGGACAGGGCACTGAAGCTTTCTTT.

The CDR3 bases are TGTGCCAGCAGCGTTGCGCCAAGTGAGACCCAGTACTTC. It is translated as CASSVAPSETQYF. The chain carries TRBV9 and TRBJ2-5; D is undetermined. Trimming removed 2 bases from V and 5 bases from J, with 10 bases in between. The CDR3 sequence is 13 residues long. From germline, CDR1 is SGDLS and CDR2 YYNGEE.

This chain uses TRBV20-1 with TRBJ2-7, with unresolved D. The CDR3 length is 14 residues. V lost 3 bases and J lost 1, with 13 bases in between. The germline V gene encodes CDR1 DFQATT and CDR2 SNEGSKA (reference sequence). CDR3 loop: CSASLPRISYEQYF. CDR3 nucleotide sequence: TGCAGTGCTAGTCTCCCGCGGATATCCTACGAGCAGTACTTC.

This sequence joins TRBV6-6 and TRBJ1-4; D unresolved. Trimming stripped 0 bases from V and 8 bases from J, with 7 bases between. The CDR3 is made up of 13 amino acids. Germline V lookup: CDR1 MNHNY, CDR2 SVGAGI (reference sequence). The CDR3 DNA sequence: TGTGCCAGCAGTTACTCGACCGGGGAAAAACTGTTTTTT. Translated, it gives CASSYSTGEKLFF.

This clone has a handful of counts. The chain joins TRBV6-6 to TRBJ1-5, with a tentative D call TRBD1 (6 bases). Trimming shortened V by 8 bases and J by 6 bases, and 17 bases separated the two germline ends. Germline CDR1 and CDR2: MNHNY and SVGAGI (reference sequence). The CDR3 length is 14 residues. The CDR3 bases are TGTGCCAGCTTAACGGGGGGCGGAGGTCAGCCCCAGCATTTT. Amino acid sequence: CASLTGGGGQPQHF.

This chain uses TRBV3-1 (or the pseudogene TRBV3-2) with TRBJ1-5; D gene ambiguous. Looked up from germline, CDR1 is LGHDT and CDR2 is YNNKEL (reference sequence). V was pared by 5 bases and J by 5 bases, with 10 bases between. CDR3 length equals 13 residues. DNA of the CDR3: TGTGCCAGCAGCGTCCTATTCGATCAGCCCCAGCATTTT. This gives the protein CASSVLFDQPQHF.

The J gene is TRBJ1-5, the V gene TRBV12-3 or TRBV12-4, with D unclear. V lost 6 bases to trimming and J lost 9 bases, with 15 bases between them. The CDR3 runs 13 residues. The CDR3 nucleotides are TGTGCCAGCAGCCGCCAGTCGGGGTTGCCCCAGCATTTT. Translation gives CASSRQSGLPQHF.

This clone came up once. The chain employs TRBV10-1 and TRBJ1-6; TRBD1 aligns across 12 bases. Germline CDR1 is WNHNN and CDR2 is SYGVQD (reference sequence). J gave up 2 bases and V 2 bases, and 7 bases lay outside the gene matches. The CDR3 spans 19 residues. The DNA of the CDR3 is TGCGCCAGCAGTGAGAGGGGGACAGGGGGCTCCCCCTATAATTCACCCCTCCACTTT. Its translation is CASSERGTGGSPYNSPLHF.

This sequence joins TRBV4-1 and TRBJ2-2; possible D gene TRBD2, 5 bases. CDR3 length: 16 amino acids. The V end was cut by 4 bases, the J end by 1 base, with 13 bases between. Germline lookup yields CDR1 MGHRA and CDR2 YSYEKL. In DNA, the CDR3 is TGCGCCAGCAGCCGGCGCCGAGGGTTGAACACCGGGGAGCTGTTTTTT. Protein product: CASSRRRGLNTGELFF.